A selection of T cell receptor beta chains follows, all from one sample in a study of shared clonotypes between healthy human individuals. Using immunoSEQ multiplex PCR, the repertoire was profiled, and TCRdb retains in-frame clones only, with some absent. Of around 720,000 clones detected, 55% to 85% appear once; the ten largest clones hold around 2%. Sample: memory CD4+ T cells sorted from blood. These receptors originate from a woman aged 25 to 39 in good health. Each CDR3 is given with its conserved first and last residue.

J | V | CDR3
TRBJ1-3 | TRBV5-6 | CASSLGTGGRSGNTIYF
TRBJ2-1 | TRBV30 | CAWTAGTSYNEQFF
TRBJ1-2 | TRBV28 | CASSSQGTRNYGYTF
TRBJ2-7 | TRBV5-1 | CASSQTGLVVYEQYF
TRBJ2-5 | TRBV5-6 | CASSLGVRPETQYF
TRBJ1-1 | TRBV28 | CASSLAEWNTEAFF
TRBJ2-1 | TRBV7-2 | CASSLGVLTYNEQFF
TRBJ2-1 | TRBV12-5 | CASGLGGVYNEQFF
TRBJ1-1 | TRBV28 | CASSSGHPNTEAFF
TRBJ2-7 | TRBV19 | CASSILSGGSSYEQYF
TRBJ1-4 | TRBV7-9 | CASTLHGTSKEKLFF
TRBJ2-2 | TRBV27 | CASAQGFTGELFF
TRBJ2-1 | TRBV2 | CASGKISYNEQFF
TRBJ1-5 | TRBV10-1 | CASRGTHHHYNQPQHF
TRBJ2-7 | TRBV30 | CAWSAYYEQYF
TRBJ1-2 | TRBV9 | CASSVAPSDLYGYTF
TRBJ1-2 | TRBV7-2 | CASSEFDSNYGYTF
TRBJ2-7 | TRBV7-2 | CASSSGNPYEQYF
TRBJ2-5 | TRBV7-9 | CASTPMGQGETQYF
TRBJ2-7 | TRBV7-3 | CASSLTASGSHEQYF
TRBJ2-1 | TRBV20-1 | CSLSGYNEQFF
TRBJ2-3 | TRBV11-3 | CASSSRADTQYF
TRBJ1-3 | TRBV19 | CASSSRISGNTIYF
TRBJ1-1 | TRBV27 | CASSLGTRETEAFF
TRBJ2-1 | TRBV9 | CASSGALRGSYNEQFF
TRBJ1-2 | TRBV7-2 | CASSIPGQPGYTF
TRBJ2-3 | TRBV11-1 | CASSPGTSGALDTQYF
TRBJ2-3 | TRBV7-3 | CASSPGTGTGTDTQYF
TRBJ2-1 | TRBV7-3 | CASSFSLYNEQFF
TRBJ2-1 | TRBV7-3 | CASSLDDYNEQFF
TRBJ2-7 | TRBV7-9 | CASSQQGAIYEQYF
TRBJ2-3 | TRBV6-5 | CASSDRTLSTDTQYF
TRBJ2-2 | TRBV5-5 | CASSTKMVGQGAPTGELFF
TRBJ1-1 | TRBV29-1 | CSSTDNPDQREF